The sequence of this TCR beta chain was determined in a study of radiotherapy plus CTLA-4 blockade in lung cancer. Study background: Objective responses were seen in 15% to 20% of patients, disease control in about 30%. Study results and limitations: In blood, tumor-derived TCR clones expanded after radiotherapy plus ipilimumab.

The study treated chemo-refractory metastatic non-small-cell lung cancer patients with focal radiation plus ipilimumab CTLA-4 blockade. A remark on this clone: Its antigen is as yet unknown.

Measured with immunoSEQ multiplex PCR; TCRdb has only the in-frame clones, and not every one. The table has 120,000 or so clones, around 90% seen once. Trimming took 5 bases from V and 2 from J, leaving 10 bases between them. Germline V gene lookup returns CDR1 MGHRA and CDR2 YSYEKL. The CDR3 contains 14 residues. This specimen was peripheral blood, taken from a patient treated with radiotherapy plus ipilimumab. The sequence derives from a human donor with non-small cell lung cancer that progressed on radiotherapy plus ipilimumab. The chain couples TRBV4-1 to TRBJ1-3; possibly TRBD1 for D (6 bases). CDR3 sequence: CASSSQGAGNTIYF. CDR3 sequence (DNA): TGCGCCAGCAGCTCACAGGGAGCTGGAAACACCATATATTTT.